The 17 T cell receptor beta chains listed next were all sequenced from one sample in a study of T cell repertoires in cytomegalovirus infection. TCRdb re-analysed the reads in MiXCR, keeping a single row per CDR3 protein. Here the sample spans 97,000 or so distinct CDR3 sequences, about 15% being singletons. The sample consisted of PBMCs. Every receptor here comes from a human donor in good health (CMV status not recorded). Some clones in this sample may be carry-over from other donors' samples.

This clonotype was recorded at least ten times. The rearrangement uses TRBV28 and TRBJ1-6; TRBD1 matches 10 bases. Per the germline V gene, CDR1 is MDHEN and CDR2 is SYDVKM. V lost 2 bases, J lost 6 bases, and 10 bases stayed unmatched. This CDR3 contains 18 residues. The CDR3 loop reads CASSLLGTGVGRNSPLHF. CDR3 sequence (DNA): TGTGCCAGCAGTTTACTCGGGACAGGGGTCGGTCGTAATTCACCCCTCCACTTT.

A few counts support this clonotype. The chain recombines TRBV11-2 with TRBJ2-3, with 10 bases identical to TRBD2. CDR1 is SGHAT, CDR2 FQNNGV, per germline. V shed 4 bases, J shed 5 bases, and the junction held 12 bases outside the gene matches. The CDR3 covers 17 residues. The DNA for the CDR3 is TGTGCCAGCAGCTCCCCGTCGAGCGGGGGGGCAGAAGATACGCAGTATTTT. Protein product: CASSSPSSGGAEDTQYF.

The table lists this clonotype with many counts. The chain uses TRBV6-2 or TRBV6-3 and TRBJ2-1; the D is unclear. The CDR3 spans 11 residues. The germline V gene has CDR1 MNHEY and CDR2 SVGEGT. Trimming shortened V by 4 bases and J by 6 bases, and 4 bases separated the two germline ends. The CDR3: CASSLVNEQFF. The CDR3 bases are TGTGCCAGCAGTTTAGTCAATGAGCAGTTCTTC.

As regards this clonotype: Just one base apart from a much larger clone, this may be a read error. The V call is TRBV11-2, the J call TRBJ2-3, with 10 bases that match TRBD2. CDR3 length equals 16 residues. Germline V gene lookup returns CDR1 SGHAT and CDR2 FQNNGV. CDR3 loop: CASSFTSGKSTDTQNF. The CDR3 bases are TGTGCCAGCAGCTTTACTAGCGGGAAAAGCACAGATACGCAGAATTTT.

This clonotype was found a few times. The chain employs TRBV7-9 and TRBJ1-2; unclear D gene. V was pared by 3 bases and J by 6 bases, with 11 bases between. The length of the CDR3 is 13 residues. The germline V gene has CDR1 SEHNR and CDR2 FQNEAQ (reference sequence). This CDR3 reads CASSLDVGNGYTF. The CDR3 DNA sequence: TGTGCCAGCAGCTTGGACGTCGGGAATGGCTACACCTTC.

This clonotype was picked up many times. The J gene is TRBJ2-2, the V gene TRBV25-1; possible D gene TRBD1, 6 bases. The CDR3 spans 14 residues. Deletions cut 3 bases from V and 7 bases from J, with 12 bases between. Per germline, CDR1 MGHDK and CDR2 SYGVNS. The CDR3 sequence is CASSDPSRGGELFF. The CDR3 bases are TGTGCCAGCAGTGACCCTAGCAGGGGCGGGGAGCTGTTTTTT.

This clonotype was counted many times. This chain joins TRBV7-3 and TRBJ2-2; D possibly corresponds to TRBD1 (6 bases). V was trimmed by 6 bases and J by 2 bases, leaving 10 bases between them. Germline V CDR1 and CDR2: SGHTA, FQGTGA. CDR3 length: 14 residues. This chain's CDR3 is CASRTGHNTGELFF. The CDR3 bases are TGTGCCAGCAGAACGGGACATAACACCGGGGAGCTGTTTTTT.

V is TRBV28 and J is TRBJ1-1; no definite D call. V lost 1 base to trimming and J lost 6 bases, with 3 bases between them. The germline gives CDR1 MDHEN, CDR2 SYDVKM. The CDR3 extends over 11 amino acids. CDR3 DNA sequence: TGTGCCAGCAGTTTATTCCCTGAAGCTTTCTTT. Encoded protein: CASSLFPEAFF.

This clonotype has a count of ten or more. The gene calls are TRBV7-2 and TRBJ1-6; 8 bases map to TRBD1. V was clipped by 1 base and J by 7 bases; unmatched bases: 12. The CDR3 runs to 18 residues. The germline V gene has CDR1 SGHTA and CDR2 FQGNSA. CDR3 amino acids: CASSLVIWRTGINSPLHF. CDR3 nucleotides: TGTGCCAGCAGCTTAGTTATATGGAGGACAGGGATAAATTCACCCCTCCACTTT.

This clonotype was observed many times. The chain links TRBV2 to TRBJ1-6; the D gene is possibly TRBD1 (6 bases). This CDR3 region has 14 residues. Germline V gene data show CDR1 as SNHLY and CDR2 as FYNNEI. Trimming took 4 bases from V and 9 from J, leaving 13 bases between them. As DNA, the CDR3 is TGTGCCAGCAGTGTACAGGGAAGTCGTTCACCCCTCCACTTT. Translated: CASSVQGSRSPLHF.

V usage is TRBV13 and J usage is TRBJ1-1; TRBD1 is a possible D gene (6 bases). The CDR3 has 15 residues. CDR1 and CDR2 (germline): PRHDT, FYEKMQ (reference sequence). The ends were cut back, 4 bases at V and 7 bases at J, with 19 bases in the middle. The CDR3, as DNA: TGTGCCAGCAGCTCCTTAGGGGGGCAGTCGGGTGAAGCTTTCTTT. It yields the protein CASSSLGGQSGEAFF. Drawing the rest from reference TRBV13 and TRBJ1-1, the complete variable domain is AAGVIQSPRHLIKEKRETATLKCYPIPRHDTVYWYQQGPGQDPQFLISFYEKMQSDKGSIPDRFSAQQFSDYHSELNMSSLELGDSALYFCASSSLGGQSGEAFFGQGTRLTVV.

Comments on this clonotype: Sequence at one end of the junction differs from germline and may be a read error. The CDR3 here is CAGQAVGGYVYTF. The CDR3 nucleotides are TGTGCCGGACAAGCGGTTGGGGGCTATGTCTACACCTTC. This sequence joins TRBV28 and TRBJ1-2; tentative D call: TRBD1 (6 bases). The CDR3 has 13 amino acids. The germline gives CDR1 MDHEN, CDR2 SYDVKM.

This clonotype has ten or more counts. The chain employs TRBV20-1 and TRBJ1-2, with 8 bases matching TRBD1. With 3 bases clipped from V and 4 bases from J, the junction kept 1 base outside the gene matches. CDR1 and CDR2 from the germline V gene are DFQATT and SNEGSKA (reference sequence). The CDR3 is made up of 12 amino acids. This CDR3 reads CSARTGVYGYTF. Here the CDR3 DNA reads TGCAGTGCTAGGACAGGGGTCTATGGCTACACCTTC.

V is TRBV14 and J is TRBJ2-2; D uncertain. There are 13 residues in the CDR3. The V end was cut by 4 bases, the J end by 7 bases, with 10 bases between. The germline CDR1 and CDR2 sequences are SGHDN and FVKESK. The CDR3 DNA is TGTGCCAGCAGCCCGGATCTAGTCGGGGAGCTGTTTTTT. This encodes CASSPDLVGELFF.

This clonotype was counted at least ten times. This sequence joins TRBV25-1 and TRBJ1-6; unclear D gene. Germline V gene lookup returns CDR1 MGHDK and CDR2 SYGVNS. V was shortened by 3 bases and J by 4 bases, with 13 bases between the two germline ends. CDR3 length: 16 amino acids. The CDR3 region is CASSDRTPSYNSPLHF. In nucleotides, the CDR3 is TGTGCCAGCAGTGACCGTACACCCTCATATAATTCACCCCTCCACTTT.

This clonotype was observed many times. The chain combines TRBV7-2 with TRBJ1-2; no clear D gene. Trimming pared 1 base from V and 1 base from J, leaving 7 bases between. The germline gives CDR1 SGHTA, CDR2 FQGNSA. This CDR3 is 14 amino acids long. The CDR3 is CASSLDSFNYGYTF. The CDR3 bases are TGTGCCAGCAGCTTAGACTCGTTTAACTATGGCTACACCTTC. Full variable domain (missing parts from reference TRBV7-2 and TRBJ1-2): GAGVSQSPSNKVTEKGKDVELRCDPISGHTALYWYRQSLGQGLEFLIYFQGNSAPDKSGLPSDRFSAERTGGSVSTLTIQRTQQEDSAVYLCASSLDSFNYGYTFGSGTRLTVV.

This clonotype was counted many times. The gene calls are TRBV7-2 and TRBJ2-1; possible D gene TRBD1, 7 bases. V was cut by 3 bases and J by 0 bases, with 15 bases left in between. In germline, CDR1 is SGHTA, CDR2 FQGNSA. This CDR3 has 17 amino acids. The CDR3 here is CASSLMRDRRSYNEQFF. In DNA form, the CDR3 reads TGTGCCAGCAGCTTGATGCGGGACAGACGCTCCTACAATGAGCAGTTCTTC. The full variable domain, its missing parts supplied by reference TRBV7-2 and TRBJ2-1, is GAGVSQSPSNKVTEKGKDVELRCDPISGHTALYWYRQSLGQGLEFLIYFQGNSAPDKSGLPSDRFSAERTGGSVSTLTIQRTQQEDSAVYLCASSLMRDRRSYNEQFFGPGTRLTVL.